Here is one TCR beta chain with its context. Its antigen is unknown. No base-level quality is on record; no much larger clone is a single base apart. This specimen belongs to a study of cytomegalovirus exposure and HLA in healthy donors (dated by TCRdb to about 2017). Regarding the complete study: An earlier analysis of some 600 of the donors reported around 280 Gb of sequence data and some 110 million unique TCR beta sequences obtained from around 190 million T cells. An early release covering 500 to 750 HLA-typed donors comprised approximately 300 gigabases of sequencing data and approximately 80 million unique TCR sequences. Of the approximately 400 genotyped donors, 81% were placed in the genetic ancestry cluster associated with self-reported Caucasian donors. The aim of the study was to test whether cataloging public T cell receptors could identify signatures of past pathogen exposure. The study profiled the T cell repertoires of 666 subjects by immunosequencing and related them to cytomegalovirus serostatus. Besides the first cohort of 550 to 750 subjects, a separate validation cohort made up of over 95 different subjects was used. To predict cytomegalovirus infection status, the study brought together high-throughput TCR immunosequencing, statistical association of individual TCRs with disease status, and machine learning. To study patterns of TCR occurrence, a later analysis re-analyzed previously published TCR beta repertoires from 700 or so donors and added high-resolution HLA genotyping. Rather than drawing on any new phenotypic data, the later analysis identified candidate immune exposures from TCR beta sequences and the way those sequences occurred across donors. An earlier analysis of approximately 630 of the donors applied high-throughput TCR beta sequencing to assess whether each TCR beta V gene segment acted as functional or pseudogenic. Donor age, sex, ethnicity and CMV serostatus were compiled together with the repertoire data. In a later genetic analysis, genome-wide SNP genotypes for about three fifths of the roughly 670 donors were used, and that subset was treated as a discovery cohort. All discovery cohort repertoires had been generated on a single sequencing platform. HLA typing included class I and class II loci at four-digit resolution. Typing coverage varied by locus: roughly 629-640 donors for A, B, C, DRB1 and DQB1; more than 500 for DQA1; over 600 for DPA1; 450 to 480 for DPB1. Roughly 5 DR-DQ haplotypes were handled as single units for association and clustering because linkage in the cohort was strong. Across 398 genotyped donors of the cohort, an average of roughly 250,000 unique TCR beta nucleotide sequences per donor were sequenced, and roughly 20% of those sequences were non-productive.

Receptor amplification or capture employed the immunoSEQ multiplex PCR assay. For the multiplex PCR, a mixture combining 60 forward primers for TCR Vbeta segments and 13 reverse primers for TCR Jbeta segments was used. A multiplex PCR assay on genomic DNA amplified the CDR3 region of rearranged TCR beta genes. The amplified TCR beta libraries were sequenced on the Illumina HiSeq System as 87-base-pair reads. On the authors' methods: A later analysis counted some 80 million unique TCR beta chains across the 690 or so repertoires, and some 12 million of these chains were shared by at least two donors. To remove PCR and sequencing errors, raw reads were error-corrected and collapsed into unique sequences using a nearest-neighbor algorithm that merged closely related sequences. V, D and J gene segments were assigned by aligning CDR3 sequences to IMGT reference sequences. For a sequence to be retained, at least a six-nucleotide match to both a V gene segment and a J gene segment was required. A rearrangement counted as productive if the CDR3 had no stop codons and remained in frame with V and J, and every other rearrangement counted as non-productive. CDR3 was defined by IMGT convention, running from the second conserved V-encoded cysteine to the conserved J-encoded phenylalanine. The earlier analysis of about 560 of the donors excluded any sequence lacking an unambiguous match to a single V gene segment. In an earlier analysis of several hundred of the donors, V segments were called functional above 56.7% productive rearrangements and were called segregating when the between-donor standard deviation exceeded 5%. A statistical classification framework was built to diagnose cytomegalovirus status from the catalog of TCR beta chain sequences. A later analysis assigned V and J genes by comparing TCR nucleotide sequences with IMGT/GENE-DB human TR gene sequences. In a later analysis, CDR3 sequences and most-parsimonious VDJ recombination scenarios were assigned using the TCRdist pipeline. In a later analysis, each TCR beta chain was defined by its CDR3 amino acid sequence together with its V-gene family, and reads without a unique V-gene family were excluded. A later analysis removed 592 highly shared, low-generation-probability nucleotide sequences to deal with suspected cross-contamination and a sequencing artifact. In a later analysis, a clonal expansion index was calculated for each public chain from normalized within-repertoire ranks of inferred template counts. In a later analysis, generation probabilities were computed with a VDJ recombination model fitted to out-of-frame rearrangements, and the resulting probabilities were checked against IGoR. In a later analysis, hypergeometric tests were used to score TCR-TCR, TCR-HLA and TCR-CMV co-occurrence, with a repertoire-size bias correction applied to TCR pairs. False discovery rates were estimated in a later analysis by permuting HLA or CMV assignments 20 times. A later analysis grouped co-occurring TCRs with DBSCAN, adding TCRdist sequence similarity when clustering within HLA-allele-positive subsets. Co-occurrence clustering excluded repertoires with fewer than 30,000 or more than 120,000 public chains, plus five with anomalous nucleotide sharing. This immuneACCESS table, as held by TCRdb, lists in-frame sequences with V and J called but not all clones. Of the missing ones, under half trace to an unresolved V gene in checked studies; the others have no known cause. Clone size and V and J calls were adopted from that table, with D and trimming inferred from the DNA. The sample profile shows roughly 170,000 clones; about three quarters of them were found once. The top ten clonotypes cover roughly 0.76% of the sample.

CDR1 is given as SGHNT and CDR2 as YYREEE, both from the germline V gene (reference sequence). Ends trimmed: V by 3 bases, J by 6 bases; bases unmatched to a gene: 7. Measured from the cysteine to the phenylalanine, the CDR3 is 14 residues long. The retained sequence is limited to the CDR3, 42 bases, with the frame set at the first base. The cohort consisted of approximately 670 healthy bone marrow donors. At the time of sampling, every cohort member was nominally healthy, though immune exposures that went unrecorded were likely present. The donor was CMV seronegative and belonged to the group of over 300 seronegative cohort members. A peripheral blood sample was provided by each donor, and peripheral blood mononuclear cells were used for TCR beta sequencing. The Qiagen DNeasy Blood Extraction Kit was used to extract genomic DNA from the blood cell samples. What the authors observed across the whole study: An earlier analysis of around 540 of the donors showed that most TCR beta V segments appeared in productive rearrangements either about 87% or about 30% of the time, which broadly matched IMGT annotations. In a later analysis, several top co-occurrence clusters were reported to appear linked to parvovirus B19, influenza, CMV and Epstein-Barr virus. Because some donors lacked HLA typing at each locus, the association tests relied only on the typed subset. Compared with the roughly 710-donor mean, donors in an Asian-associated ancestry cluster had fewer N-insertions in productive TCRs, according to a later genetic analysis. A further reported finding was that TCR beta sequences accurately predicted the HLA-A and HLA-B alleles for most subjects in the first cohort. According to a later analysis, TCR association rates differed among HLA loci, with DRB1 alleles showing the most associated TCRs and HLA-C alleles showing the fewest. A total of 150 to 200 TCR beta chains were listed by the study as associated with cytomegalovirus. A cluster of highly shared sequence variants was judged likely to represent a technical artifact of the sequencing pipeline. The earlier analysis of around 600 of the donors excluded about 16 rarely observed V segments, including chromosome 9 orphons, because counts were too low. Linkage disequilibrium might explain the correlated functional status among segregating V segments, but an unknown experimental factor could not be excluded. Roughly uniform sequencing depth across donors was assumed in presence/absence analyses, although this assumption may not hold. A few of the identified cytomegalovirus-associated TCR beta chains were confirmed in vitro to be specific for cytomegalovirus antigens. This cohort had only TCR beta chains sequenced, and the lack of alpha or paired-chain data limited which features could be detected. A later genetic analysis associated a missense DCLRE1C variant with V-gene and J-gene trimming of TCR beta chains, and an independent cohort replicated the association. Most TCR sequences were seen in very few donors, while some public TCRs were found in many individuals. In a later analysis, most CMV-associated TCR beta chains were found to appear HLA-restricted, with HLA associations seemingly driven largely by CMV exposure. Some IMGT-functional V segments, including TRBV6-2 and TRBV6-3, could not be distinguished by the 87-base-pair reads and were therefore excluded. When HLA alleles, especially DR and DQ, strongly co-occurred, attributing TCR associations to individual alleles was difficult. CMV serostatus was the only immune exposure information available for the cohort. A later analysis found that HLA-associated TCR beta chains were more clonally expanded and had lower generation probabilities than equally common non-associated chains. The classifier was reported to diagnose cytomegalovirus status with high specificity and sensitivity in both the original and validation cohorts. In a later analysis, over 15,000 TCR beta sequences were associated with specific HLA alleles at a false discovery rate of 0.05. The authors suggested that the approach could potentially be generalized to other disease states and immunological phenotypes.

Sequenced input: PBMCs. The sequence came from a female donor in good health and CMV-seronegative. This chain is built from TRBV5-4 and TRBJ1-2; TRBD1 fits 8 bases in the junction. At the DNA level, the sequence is TGTGCCAGCAGCTCAGACAGGGGCGAAGATGGCTACACCTTC. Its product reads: CASSSDRGEDGYTF.